This T cell receptor beta chain was captured in a study of regulatory T cells in long-lasting Graves disease. Turning to the study itself: Graves' cases, newly diagnosed, had used antithyroid drugs under 3 months.

As to time point: newly diagnosed GD, antithyroid drugs for less than 3 months. Researchers made the TCR library from RNA that was extracted from PBMCs. Sequencing libraries for TCR beta were prepared with iRepertoire HTBI primers and Arm-PCR of CDR3 regions. MiXCR, applied by TCRdb to the multiplex PCR reads, yields one record per CDR3 protein. The profile shows 530,000 or so distinct CDR3 sequences, approximately 13% of them singletons. This clonotype was observed at least ten times. The sample also formed part of further work on T cells in Graves' hyperthyroidism and ophthalmopathy.

This sequence was found in a man aged 30-40 years with Graves disease. The starting material was peripheral blood mononuclear cells (PBMCs), obtained at new diagnosis, from a patient treated with antithyroid drugs.

This CDR3 is CASTDRGFYGYTF. As DNA, the CDR3 is TGTGCCAGCACGGACAGGGGGTTCTATGGCTACACCTTC. This chain uses TRBV12-3 or TRBV12-4 with TRBJ1-2, with TRBD1 identical over 10 bases. The CDR3 is made up of 13 amino acids. J was trimmed by 4 bases and V by 7 bases; bases with no gene match: 3.